Given below is one TCR beta chain in context. The CDR3 spans 13 residues. Trimming removed 4 bases from V and 7 bases from J, with 15 bases in between. The germline V gene encodes CDR1 SGHRS and CDR2 YFSETQ. In the original processing: For nucleated cells, counts were estimated from reference gene primer amplification. Libraries were prepared by immunoSEQ multiplex PCR; TCRdb keeps only in-frame clonotypes and omits some of them. The V and J calls and clone size come from that table; D and trimming were worked out from the DNA. The table includes around 200,000 clones, 84% detected once. The data stem from a study of blood T cell repertoires in COVID-19. Overall study: Acute and convalescent COVID-19 samples came from the United States, Italy and Spain. PBMCs, B-cell-depleted T cells, or T cells were the source of the cDNA or gDNA that made up the material.

The specimen was peripheral blood. The V gene is TRBV5-1, the J gene TRBJ2-7, with D maybe TRBD1 (6 bases). The TCR sequence derives from a man in his fifties or sixties with active or convalescent COVID-19. The CDR3 spells CASSILQGREQYF. The CDR3 DNA is TGCGCCAGCAGCATACTACAGGGTCGGGAGCAGTACTTC.